Included here is one TCR beta chain sequence, with context. Its antigen target is currently unknown. Base-call qualities are not available, and no considerably larger clone is one nucleotide away. Sorted unstimulated T cells, along with proliferating T cells recovered from mixed lymphocyte reactions, underwent TCRbeta CDR3 sequencing. Fresh whole blood from about 11 HLA-typed healthy donors was used as the source from which PBMCs were isolated. The germline V gene gives CDR1 as MNHEY and CDR2 as SVGAGI. The germline ends are 9 bases apart after V is trimmed by 6 bases and J by 1 base. Taken from cysteine to phenylalanine, the CDR3 has 14 residues. This entry keeps only the CDR3 DNA: 42 bases, framed from base 1. Libraries came from the immunoSEQ multiplex PCR assay. The deep sequencing platform assayed about 90,000 TCR templates per sample. Genomic DNA extracted from sorted T cells was the material used for TCRbeta CDR3 sequencing. From the authors' description of their analysis: The R programming language was used for the clonal analysis of the TCRbeta CDR3 data. Alloreactive CD4+ and CD8+ clones were identified by comparing unstimulated samples to CFSE-low samples taken after the reaction. Alloreactive CD4+ clones were assigned to regulatory or non-regulatory origin by matching sequences to sorted unstimulated Treg and non-Treg repertoires. Sourced from immuneACCESS, this table was stored by TCRdb with only in-frame sequences that have V and J called. A share of the clones is absent; for the studies checked, an unresolved V gene accounts for under half, and the remainder has no known explanation. The DNA was the basis for D and trimming; V, J and clone size are from that table. The sample yields 100,000 or so clones; about 93% were counted once. The ten most abundant clones make up 0.25% to 0.35% of the sample.

The data were obtained in a study of siplizumab effects on memory and regulatory T cells (dated by TCRdb to 2018 to 2020). Some background on the complete study: The study looked at the effect of siplizumab, an anti-CD2 antibody, on alloreactive T-cell subsets in allogeneic mixed lymphocyte reactions made from human PBMCs. Broader findings and caveats from the paper: Greater diversity appeared to be present in unstimulated naive T cells than in memory T cells, and a substantial contribution to the alloresponse seemed to be made by naive cells. A naive or memory phenotype could not be assigned to roughly 75-96% of proliferating CD4+ or CD8+ clones. Because sequences below about 10^-5 frequency were poorly captured, only a minor fraction of alloreactive clones could be mapped to unstimulated subsets. In reactions with siplizumab, an average of roughly 70% of mappable alloreactive CD4+ clones were Treg-derived, compared with 25% to 30% in control reactions. The cumulative frequency of alloreactive sequences that could be traced back to unstimulated CD4+ memory T cells was significantly reduced by siplizumab. No functional confirmation was obtained for the suppressive function of proliferating Tregs from siplizumab cultures.

Sequencing was done on a sample of CD4+ T cells sorted from blood. This TCR came from a human donor in good health. The V and J segments used are TRBV6-5 and TRBJ2-2, with a weak D call of TRBD2 (7 bases match). The CDR3 has the sequence CASRGGRNTGELFF. DNA sequence: TGTGCCAGCAGGGGGGGGCGGAACACCGGGGAGCTGTTTTTT.